The 4 T cell receptor beta chains below all came from one sample that was sequenced in a study of cytomegalovirus exposure and HLA in healthy donors (TCRdb year 2017). Library prep was done by the immunoSEQ multiplex PCR assay. A mixture of 60 forward primers for TCR Vbeta segments and 13 reverse primers for TCR Jbeta segments was used in the multiplex PCR. TCRdb mirrors the immuneACCESS table, restricted to in-frame sequences. Some clones are absent from its copies; in checked studies, under half trace to an unresolved V gene, and the reason for the others is unknown. The sample has 180,000 or so clones on record, approximately 80% of them singletons. Approximately 0.78% of the sample belongs to the ten largest clones. Sequencing input: PBMCs. Receptors were obtained from a woman in her late teens or twenties in good health and CMV-seronegative.

The V gene is TRBV28, the J gene TRBJ2-1; D is possibly TRBD2 (6 bases). Deletions cut 2 bases from V and 9 bases from J, with 26 bases between. CDR1 and CDR2 (germline): MDHEN, SYDVKM. The CDR3 runs 18 residues. The CDR3 is CASSLRRSGLPSQAEQFF. CDR3 nucleotide sequence: TGTGCCAGCAGTTTAAGGAGGTCGGGACTCCCATCTCAGGCTGAGCAGTTCTTC.

The chain combines TRBV7-8 with TRBJ1-3; unclear D gene. V was pared by 2 bases and J by 0 bases, with 11 bases between. Germline CDR1 SGHVS, CDR2 FQNEAQ. This CDR3 has 16 amino acids. CDR3 bases: TGTGCCAGCAGCTTAAAAGTGGCTAGCTCTGGAAACACCATATATTTT. Amino acid sequence: CASSLKVASSGNTIYF.

This chain links TRBV28 with TRBJ2-3, with 13 bases lining up with TRBD2. Germline lookup yields CDR1 MDHEN and CDR2 SYDVKM. Trimming removed 5 bases from V and 3 bases from J; junction bases left unmatched: 5. CDR3 length equals 16 residues. The CDR3 reads CASSGGLAGNTDTQYF. CDR3 nucleotides: TGTGCCAGCAGTGGGGGACTAGCGGGAAATACAGATACGCAGTATTTT.

The genes are TRBV6-5 and TRBJ2-7; D perhaps matches TRBD1 (5 bases). This CDR3 region has 15 residues. The V and J ends lost 6 bases and 6 bases respectively, with 21 bases between them. Germline values: CDR1 MNHEY, CDR2 SVGAGI. The CDR3 here is CASRISGLGFGEQYF. DNA for the CDR3: TGTGCCAGCAGGATATCAGGGCTTGGATTCGGCGAGCAGTACTTC.